A selection of T cell receptor beta chains follows, all from one sample in a study of cytomegalovirus exposure and HLA in healthy donors. Profiled with immunoSEQ multiplex PCR; TCRdb holds only in-frame clones, not every one. The top ten clones hold 9% to 10% of a sample with over 100,000 clones, 55% to 65% of them seen once. Sequenced material: PBMCs. The receptor source for this set is a man aged 35 to 55 in good health and CMV-seropositive. Both conserved end residues are part of each CDR3. A D gene is named only where the DNA matches it firmly. Expanded clones get a size class; other rows say once, few or many, or leave the size out.

clone size | D gene | J gene | V gene | CDR3 length | CDR3 DNA | CDR3 protein
- | - | TRBJ1-1 | TRBV7-3 | 15 | TGTGCCAGCAGCATGGTTGGTGGGCCGGACACTGAAGCTTTCTTT | CASSMVGGPDTEAFF
few | - | TRBJ2-3 | TRBV11-1 | 13 | TGTGCCAGCAGCTCCGGGAAGGCAGATACGCAGTATTTT | CASSSGKADTQYF
- | - | TRBJ1-1 | TRBV7-9 | 13 | TGTGCCAGCAGCTTTCCGGGTTTCACTGAAGCTTTCTTT | CASSFPGFTEAFF
- | TRBD1 | TRBJ1-5 | TRBV6-1 | 15 | TGTGCCAGCAGTGTTTACAGGGGACCAAATCAGCCCCAGCATTTT | CASSVYRGPNQPQHF
few | TRBD1 | TRBJ2-7 | TRBV4-3 | 14 | TGCGCCAGCAGCCCAACGACAGGGTGGTACGAGCAGTACTTC | CASSPTTGWYEQYF
- | - | TRBJ2-1 | TRBV11-3 | 15 | TGTGCCAGCAGCTTAGGCGGGTCCGGGTTGGATGAGCAGTTCTTC | CASSLGGSGLDEQFF
- | - | TRBJ2-5 | TRBV27 | 14 | TGTGCCAGCAGTCTAACCGGGACTCAAGAGACCCAGTACTTC | CASSLTGTQETQYF
- | - | TRBJ2-1 | TRBV9 | 13 | TGTGCCAGCAGCGTCGCAGGGGGGCAGGAGCAGTTCTTC | CASSVAGGQEQFF
- | TRBD1 | TRBJ2-5 | TRBV30 | 15 | TGTGCCTGGAGTGTCACAGGGGGGACAGGGGGTCCCCAGTACTTC | CAWSVTGGTGGPQYF
- | - | TRBJ1-5 | TRBV5-1 | 15 | TGCGCCAGCAGCTTGGCGGGACACCTAAATCAGCCCCAGCATTTT | CASSLAGHLNQPQHF
few | TRBD1 | TRBJ2-3 | TRBV2 | 12 | TGTGCCAGCAGCCGACAGGGGAATACGCAGTATTTT | CASSRQGNTQYF
few | - | TRBJ2-3 | TRBV10-3 | 15 | TGTGCCATCAGCCCCGGGACTCCAGCTCAGGATACGCAGTATTTT | CAISPGTPAQDTQYF
- | - | TRBJ2-7 | TRBV27 | 14 | TGTGCCAGCCAACCAGCCGGGACACTCTACGAGCAGTACTTC | CASQPAGTLYEQYF
- | TRBD1 | TRBJ2-7 | TRBV5-1 | 14 | TGCGCCAGCAGCCCCGGGGACAGGTCCTACGAGCAGTACTTC | CASSPGDRSYEQYF
- | TRBD2 | TRBJ2-3 | TRBV5-1 | 17 | TGCGCCAGCAGCTTGGCCCCACTAGCGGGGGCCACAGATACGCAGTATTTT | CASSLAPLAGATDTQYF
- | TRBD2 | TRBJ2-1 | TRBV5-8 | 16 | TGTGCCAGCAGCCCCGGGAGCGGGAGGGGGTACAATGAGCAGTTCTTC | CASSPGSGRGYNEQFF
few | TRBD2 | TRBJ2-2 | TRBV7-3 | 16 | TGTGCCAGCAGCTCGCAAGCGGGAGGGCAAGGCGGGGAGCTGTTTTTT | CASSSQAGGQGGELFF
- | - | TRBJ2-5 | TRBV6-5 | 14 | TGTGCCAGCAGTTACGTCGGCATTAGCGAGACCCAGTACTTC | CASSYVGISETQYF
- | - | TRBJ2-7 | TRBV6-5 | 13 | TGTGCCAGCAGTTACGCAGGCCGGTACGAGCAGTACTTC | CASSYAGRYEQYF
- | - | TRBJ1-5 | TRBV7-8 | 16 | TGTGCCAGCAGCTTAGTCAGGACATCGAGCAATCAGCCCCAGCATTTT | CASSLVRTSSNQPQHF
once | - | TRBJ1-5 | TRBV6-5 | 13 | TGTGCCAGCAGTTACGTAGCAAATCAGCCCCAGCATTTT | CASSYVANQPQHF
- | TRBD1 | TRBJ2-2 | TRBV5-1 | 15 | TGCGCCAGCAGCCCCCGGACAGGGGACACCGGGGAGCTGTTTTTT | CASSPRTGDTGELFF
- | TRBD1 | TRBJ2-7 | TRBV11-2 | 17 | TGTGCCAGCAGCCCAAGGAGACAGGGATGGGGCTCCTACGAGCAGTACTTC | CASSPRRQGWGSYEQYF
once | - | TRBJ2-1 | TRBV19 | 12 | TGTGCCAGTCGAGACTGGAAAAATGAGCAGTTCTTC | CASRDWKNEQFF
few | - | TRBJ1-1 | TRBV7-9 | 13 | TGTGCCAGCAGCTTCGGGGAGAACACTGAAGCTTTCTTT | CASSFGENTEAFF
- | TRBD1 | TRBJ1-3 | TRBV9 | 14 | TGTGCCAGCAGCGAACAGGGGTCTGGAAACACCATATATTTT | CASSEQGSGNTIYF
- | - | TRBJ2-7 | TRBV18 | 15 | TGTGCCAGCTCACCTTTCTCGCAGGCCACCTACGAGCAGTACTTC | CASSPFSQATYEQYF
few | TRBD2 | TRBJ2-3 | TRBV5-1 | 16 | TGCGCCAGCAGCAAGGGACTAGCGGGAACCTCAGATACGCAGTATTTT | CASSKGLAGTSDTQYF
- | TRBD1 | TRBJ2-7 | TRBV2 | 14 | TGTGCCAGCAGTGTACAACAGGGGGCCTACGAGCAGTACTTC | CASSVQQGAYEQYF
- | - | TRBJ2-4 | TRBV4-3 | 14 | TGCGCCAGCAGCCAACAGGACGGGGAAAACATTCAGTACTTC | CASSQQDGENIQYF
once | TRBD1 | TRBJ1-3 | TRBV12-5 | 21 | TGTGCTAGTGGTTTGGTACGAAGGGGGGGGACAGGGGCCCTCTCTGGAAACACCATATATTTT | CASGLVRRGGTGALSGNTIYF
- | TRBD1 | TRBJ2-5 | TRBV6-1 | 14 | TGTGCCAGCGGGAGAGGACAGGTCCAAGAGACCCAGTACTTC | CASGRGQVQETQYF
few | TRBD1 | TRBJ2-5 | TRBV10-3 | 15 | TGTGCCATCAGTGACTCCAGGGGGCCATGGGAGACCCAGTACTTC | CAISDSRGPWETQYF
few | TRBD1 | TRBJ1-6 | TRBV19 | 15 | TGTGCCAGTAGAAAGGGGACAGGGTTTAATTCACCCCTCCACTTT | CASRKGTGFNSPLHF
- | - | TRBJ1-4 | TRBV5-1 | 16 | TGCGCCAGCAGCTTGGGCGGAGGGGACCAAAATGAAAAACTGTTTTTT | CASSLGGGDQNEKLFF
few | - | TRBJ1-1 | TRBV5-1 | 16 | TGCGCCAGCAGTCCCGGAGGACGGCCGTGGAGCACTGAAGCTTTCTTT | CASSPGGRPWSTEAFF
few | TRBD2 | TRBJ2-7 | TRBV19 | 17 | TGTGCCAGTACCGCCTCCGGGACTAGCGGTTTTCGCCACGAGCAGTACTTC | CASTASGTSGFRHEQYF
few | TRBD2 | TRBJ2-1 | TRBV4-3 | 20 | TGCGCCAGCAGCCAAGTCGTAGGAGATAAGCGGGAGGGAATCCACAATGAGCAGTTCTTC | CASSQVVGDKREGIHNEQFF
few | - | TRBJ2-2 | TRBV6-5 | 14 | TGTGCCAGCAGCCGCCCAGGGGGAGGCGGGGAGCTGTTTTTT | CASSRPGGGGELFF
- | - | TRBJ1-2 | TRBV5-1 | 13 | TGCGCCAGCAGCTTCTACCAGGGAAGTGGCTACACCTTC | CASSFYQGSGYTF
- | TRBD2 | TRBJ2-3 | TRBV6-5 | 15 | TGTGCCAGCAGTTACGGCGGGGGTACCGGTGATACGCAGTATTTT | CASSYGGGTGDTQYF
- | - | TRBJ1-6 | TRBV7-8 | 16 | TGTGCCAGCAGCTTACGGTCAGGATCCTCAATTCAACCCCTCCACTTT | CASSLRSGSSIQPLHF
- | - | TRBJ1-2 | TRBV6-6 | 13 | TGTGCCAGCAGTCCCTCAGACAGATATGGCTACACCTTC | CASSPSDRYGYTF
- | - | TRBJ2-5 | TRBV25-1 | 14 | TGTGCCAGCAGTGAGCCGTTGACTGGGGAGACCCAGTACTTC | CASSEPLTGETQYF
few | TRBD1 | TRBJ2-7 | TRBV30 | 14 | TGTGCCTGGAGTCTCCGGGACAGGTACTACGAGCAGTACTTC | CAWSLRDRYYEQYF
- | - | TRBJ2-5 | TRBV2 | 13 | TGCGCCAGCAAGAAACTCAGAGGGGAGACCCAGTACTTC | CASKKLRGETQYF
once | TRBD1 | TRBJ2-3 | TRBV11-2 | 16 | TGTGCCAGCAGCGTAGGATGGGACAGTCGGACAGATACGCAGTATTTT | CASSVGWDSRTDTQYF
few | TRBD1 | TRBJ1-1 | TRBV5-6 | 14 | TGTGCCAGCATCGGGACAGAAATGAACACTGAAGCTTTCTTT | CASIGTEMNTEAFF
- | - | TRBJ1-6 | TRBV2 | 15 | TGTGCCAGCAGTGAAGCGATCAGGGTAGGCTCACCCCTCCACTTT | CASSEAIRVGSPLHF
- | - | TRBJ2-7 | TRBV6-5 | 15 | TGTGCCAGCAGTTACACGAGGGACTCGGCGCGGGAGCAGTACTTC | CASSYTRDSAREQYF
- | TRBD2 | TRBJ2-3 | TRBV9 | 15 | TGTGCCAGCAGCGTAACAGCGGGAGTAGCAGATACGCAGTATTTT | CASSVTAGVADTQYF
- | - | TRBJ2-1 | TRBV9 | 14 | TGTGCCAGCAGCGTAGCTGTTAGCCCCAATGAGCAGTTCTTC | CASSVAVSPNEQFF
few | - | TRBJ2-3 | TRBV7-2 | 13 | TGTGCCAGCAGCTGGGAGCCCCGCGATACGCAGTATTTT | CASSWEPRDTQYF
few | TRBD1 | TRBJ1-1 | TRBV29-1 | 14 | TGCAGCGTTGTAGACAGGGGACGGAACACTGAAGCTTTCTTT | CSVVDRGRNTEAFF
- | TRBD1 | TRBJ1-5 | TRBV11-2 | 14 | TGTGCCAGCAGCTTAGCAGGGGGGCATCAGCCCCAGCATTTT | CASSLAGGHQPQHF